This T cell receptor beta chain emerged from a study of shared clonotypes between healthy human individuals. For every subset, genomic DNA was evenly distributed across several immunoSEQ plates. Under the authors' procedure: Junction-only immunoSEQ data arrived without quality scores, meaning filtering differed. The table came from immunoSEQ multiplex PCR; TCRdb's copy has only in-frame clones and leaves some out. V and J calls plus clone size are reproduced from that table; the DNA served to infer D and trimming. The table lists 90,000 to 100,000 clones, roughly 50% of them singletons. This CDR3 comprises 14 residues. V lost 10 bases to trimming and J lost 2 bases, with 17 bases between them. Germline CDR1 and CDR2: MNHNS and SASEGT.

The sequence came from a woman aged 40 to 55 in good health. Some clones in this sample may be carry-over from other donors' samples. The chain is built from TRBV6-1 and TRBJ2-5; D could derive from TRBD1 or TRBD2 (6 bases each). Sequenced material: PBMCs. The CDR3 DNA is TGTGCCACCCACGGGGGCCAGACTCAAGAGACCCAGTACTTC. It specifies CATHGGQTQETQYF.